These T cell receptor beta chains were read from a single sample in a study of T cell responses to AZD1222 COVID-19 vaccine. Only in-frame clones appear in the TCRdb table, and some are missing; sequencing was by immunoSEQ multiplex PCR. The sample includes some 56,000 clones, roughly 87% of them seen just once. The sequences come from peripheral blood, collected 28 days after the second AZD1222 dose. Receptor source: an adult who received the AZD1222 COVID-19 vaccine. Both conserved end residues are part of each CDR3. A D gene is named only where the DNA matches it firmly. Clone size is not always given. Where it is, it says once, few, many or a class for expanded clones.

-,-,TRBJ2-7,TRBV7-2,TGTGCCAGCAGCCCAGACGGCACTTCCTACGAGCAGTACTTC,CASSPDGTSYEQYF
-,-,TRBJ1-5,TRBV28,TGTGCCAGCAGACTGTATAGCAATCAGCCCCAGCATTTT,CASRLYSNQPQHF
-,TRBD1,TRBJ1-5,TRBV27,TGTGCCAGCAGTCTCCGGGACAGGAATCAGCCCCAGCATTTT,CASSLRDRNQPQHF
-,-,TRBJ1-1,TRBV5-1,TGCGCCAGCAGCTTGATTGGGGGGAACACTGAAGCTTTCTTT,CASSLIGGNTEAFF
-,-,TRBJ2-7,TRBV23-1,TGCGCCAGCAGGAAGGATCTGTCCATGGACGAGCAGTACTTC,CASRKDLSMDEQYF
-,-,TRBJ2-2,TRBV30,TGTGCCTGGAGTCCACAGGTCGCCGGGGAGCTGTTTTTT,CAWSPQVAGELFF
-,TRBD2,TRBJ2-5,TRBV7-8,TGTGCCAGCAGCACCGCAGCGGGGGGAGGTTCAGAGACCCAGTACTTC,CASSTAAGGGSETQYF
few,-,TRBJ2-1,TRBV29-1,TGCAGCGTTGAATGGCGGGGCTCAAATGAGCAGTTCTTC,CSVEWRGSNEQFF
-,-,TRBJ2-3,TRBV24-1,TGTGCCACCAGTGAAGGGTTAAGGAGCGGGTTCACAGATACGCAGTATTTT,CATSEGLRSGFTDTQYF
-,TRBD1,TRBJ2-2,TRBV6-5,TGTGCCAGCAGTATGACAGGGGGAATCGGGGAGCTGTTTTTT,CASSMTGGIGELFF
-,-,TRBJ1-2,TRBV10-3,TGTGCCATCAGTGAGTCGGGGGCTGGGGGCTACACCTTC,CAISESGAGGYTF
-,TRBD1,TRBJ2-7,TRBV11-2,TGTGCCAGCAGCGTTTACCGGGACAGAAGATACTACGAGCAGTACTTC,CASSVYRDRRYYEQYF
-,-,TRBJ2-3,TRBV29-1,TGCAGCGTTGCAGGGGCTGGTACGCAGTATTTT,CSVAGAGTQYF
-,-,TRBJ2-3,TRBV4-2,TGTGCCAGCAGCCAAGCTTGGGGGGGCGGCACAGATACGCAGTATTTT,CASSQAWGGGTDTQYF
-,-,TRBJ1-2,TRBV24-1,TGTGCCACCAGTGATTTGGGGCGGAATTATGGCTACACCTTC,CATSDLGRNYGYTF
-,-,TRBJ2-3,TRBV24-1,TGTGCCACCAGTGATTTGGGGGGCCGCGGCACAGATACGCAGTATTTT,CATSDLGGRGTDTQYF
-,-,TRBJ2-1,TRBV3-1/TRBV3-2,TGTGCCAGCAGCCCCTCTAGCTCCTACAATGAGCAGTTCTTC,CASSPSSSYNEQFF
-,-,TRBJ2-7,TRBV11-3,TGTGCCAGCAGCCCCGGGACGGGCCAATCCTACGAGCAGTACTTC,CASSPGTGQSYEQYF
-,TRBD1,TRBJ2-7,TRBV18,TGTGCCAGCTCACCACCGACAGGGTACGAGCAGTACTTC,CASSPPTGYEQYF
-,-,TRBJ2-5,TRBV5-8,TGTGCCAGCAGCCCGGTGATCCAAGAGACCCAGTACTTC,CASSPVIQETQYF
-,TRBD2,TRBJ2-1,TRBV5-4,TGTGCCAGCAGCTTGGGGGGACTAGCGGGGTCCTACAATGAGCAGTTCTTC,CASSLGGLAGSYNEQFF
-,-,TRBJ2-6,TRBV6-1,TGTGCCAGCAGTGAAGCATCTGGGGGCGCTGGGGCCAACGTCCTGACTTTC,CASSEASGGAGANVLTF
-,-,TRBJ2-7,TRBV12-3/TRBV12-4,TGTGCCAGCTCTAGGGCTAGCTCCTACGAGCAGTACTTC,CASSRASSYEQYF
-,TRBD1,TRBJ2-1,TRBV10-3,TGTGCCATCACCGACAGGGGGGTAGCGGGTGAGCAGTTCTTC,CAITDRGVAGEQFF
-,-,TRBJ2-1,TRBV19,TGTGCCAGTAGTACCCATCCTAGCGCCGATGTCAATGAGCAGTTCTTC,CASSTHPSADVNEQFF
-,TRBD1,TRBJ2-5,TRBV6-5,TGTGCCAGCAGCCAAAACAGGGGCTTGGAGACCCAGTACTTC,CASSQNRGLETQYF
-,TRBD2,TRBJ2-1,TRBV29-1,TGCAGCGTCCTGACTAGCTCAAGATCGGAGCAGTTCTTC,CSVLTSSRSEQFF
-,-,TRBJ2-7,TRBV4-2,TGTGCCAGCAGCCAAGCCGTATCGGGCAGCGAGCAGTACTTC,CASSQAVSGSEQYF
-,-,TRBJ2-5,TRBV6-5,TGTGCCAGCAGCCCGAGACGGGGGGCCGAAGAGACCCAGTACTTC,CASSPRRGAEETQYF
-,-,TRBJ2-1,TRBV24-1,TGTGCCACCAGTGATCCACAGGGATACAATGAGCAGTTCTTC,CATSDPQGYNEQFF
-,TRBD2,TRBJ2-1,TRBV24-1,TGTGCCACCAGTGGCTCTAGCGGGGGATTCTACAATGAGCAGTTCTTC,CATSGSSGGFYNEQFF
once,-,TRBJ2-7,TRBV7-8,TGTGCCAGCAGCCAGGACAAGGGGCAGTACTTC,CASSQDKGQYF
-,-,TRBJ2-7,TRBV7-8,TGTGCCAGCAGCCCCTTGATGGACCCTCCCTACGAGCAGTACTTC,CASSPLMDPPYEQYF
once,-,TRBJ2-5,TRBV6-2/TRBV6-3,TGTGCCAGCAGTTCCCTGACCAGTGAGACCCAGTACTTC,CASSSLTSETQYF
-,-,TRBJ2-7,TRBV11-2,TGTGCCAGCAGTGGCCTAGGAGACTTAGACTACGAGCAGTACTTC,CASSGLGDLDYEQYF
-,-,TRBJ1-2,TRBV19,TGTGCCAGTAGTTGGACCCCTCTGAGTAGCTATGGCTACACCTTC,CASSWTPLSSYGYTF
-,TRBD2,TRBJ2-1,TRBV10-1,TGCGCCAGCAGAGAGGGGCGGGAGCGGAGCTCCTACAATGAGCAGTTCTTC,CASREGRERSSYNEQFF
once,-,TRBJ2-6,TRBV2,TGTGCCAGCAGTCGACAGGGAGGCGCTGGGGCCAACGTCCTGACTTTC,CASSRQGGAGANVLTF
-,TRBD1,TRBJ2-7,TRBV3-1/TRBV3-2,TGTGCCAGCAGCCAGGGGAAGACAGGGGTAAACCACGAGCAGTACTTC,CASSQGKTGVNHEQYF
few,TRBD1,TRBJ2-5,TRBV27,TGTGCCTTCCGGAAGCTCCGGGACAGGGAAGAGACCCAGTACTTC,CAFRKLRDREETQYF
-,-,TRBJ1-4,TRBV4-1,TGCGCCAGCAGCCCCGCGGGTGCAACTAATGAAAAACTGTTTTTT,CASSPAGATNEKLFF
-,-,TRBJ2-5,TRBV7-9,TGTGCCAGCAGCCCACAACGGAGCCGGAGGGGAGAGACCCAGTACTTC,CASSPQRSRRGETQYF
-,TRBD1,TRBJ1-2,TRBV2,TGTGCCAGCAGGGACCCGGGACAGGCGGACTATGGCTACACCTTC,CASRDPGQADYGYTF
-,TRBD2,TRBJ2-7,TRBV7-9,TGTGCCAGCAGTTATGGACTAGCGGGACCCTCCTACGAGCAGTACTTC,CASSYGLAGPSYEQYF
once,-,TRBJ2-7,TRBV9,TGTGCCAGCAGCGTAGAGGATGGATACGAGCAGTACTTC,CASSVEDGYEQYF
-,TRBD1,TRBJ2-3,TRBV12-5,TGTGCTAGTGGCCTGGGACAGGTCACAGATACGCAGTATTTT,CASGLGQVTDTQYF
few,-,TRBJ1-1,TRBV7-3,TGTGCCAGCAGCTTATCGGCTATGAACACTGAAGCTTTCTTT,CASSLSAMNTEAFF
-,-,TRBJ1-1,TRBV6-5,TGTGCCAGCAGTTACTCGAGGACCCTGAACACTGAAGCTTTCTTT,CASSYSRTLNTEAFF
-,TRBD1,TRBJ2-5,TRBV6-2/TRBV6-3,TGTGCCAGCAGTCCGTGGACAGGTGCGGTCGCGGAGACCCAGTACTTC,CASSPWTGAVAETQYF
few,-,TRBJ1-1,TRBV1,TGCACCAGCAGCCAAGGCCCTCTGTCCGCACAGAACACTGAAGCTTTCTTT,CTSSQGPLSAQNTEAFF
-,-,TRBJ2-2,TRBV10-1,TGCGCCAGCAGTGTGCGCCCCACCGGGGAGCTGTTTTTT,CASSVRPTGELFF
-,TRBD1,TRBJ2-3,TRBV18,TGTGCCAGCTCACCAAAAACCGGGACAGGGGGCGTGAGGACAGATACGCAGTATTTT,CASSPKTGTGGVRTDTQYF
-,-,TRBJ2-7,TRBV28,TGTGCCAGCATCCCCCAAGGGGGAACCTCCTACGAGCAGTACTTC,CASIPQGGTSYEQYF
-,TRBD2,TRBJ2-3,TRBV7-2,TGTGCCAGCAGCTTAATAGCGGGGGGGAGGGCAGATACGCAGTATTTT,CASSLIAGGRADTQYF
-,TRBD1,TRBJ1-4,TRBV29-1,TGCAGCGTTGCCCCCCCCGGGACAGATGAAAAACTGTTTTTT,CSVAPPGTDEKLFF
-,-,TRBJ1-5,TRBV3-1/TRBV3-2,TGTGGGGCAGGGGACGGACAGCCCCAGCATTTT,CGAGDGQPQHF